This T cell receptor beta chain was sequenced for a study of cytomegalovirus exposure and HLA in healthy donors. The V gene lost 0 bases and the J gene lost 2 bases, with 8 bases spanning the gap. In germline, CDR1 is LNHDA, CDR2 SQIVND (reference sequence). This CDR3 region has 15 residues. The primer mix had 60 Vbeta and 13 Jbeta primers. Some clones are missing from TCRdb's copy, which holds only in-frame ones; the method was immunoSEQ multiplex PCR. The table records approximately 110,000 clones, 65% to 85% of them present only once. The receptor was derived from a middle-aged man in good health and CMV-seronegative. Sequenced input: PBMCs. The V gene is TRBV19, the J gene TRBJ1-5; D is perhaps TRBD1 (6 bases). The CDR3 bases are TGTGCCAGTAGTATAGATCCAGGGGGCAATCAGCCCCAGCATTTT. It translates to CASSIDPGGNQPQHF.